This note documents a single T cell receptor (beta chain) sequence. What it binds is unknown. This CDR3 has 19 residues. Germline values: CDR1 MGHDK, CDR2 SYGVNS. The ends lost 4 bases at V and 6 bases at J; junction bases unmatched: 13. These data belong to a study of blood T cells in healthy people across ages. Study-wide points: TCR beta diversity per million T cells fell roughly linearly with age. Unsorted PBMC input precluded a conclusive naive versus antigen-experienced comparison.

Through a sample-barcoded 5' primer and a J-beta primer mix, a second PCR was run for roughly 6 to 12 cycles. TCRdb reanalysed the 5' RACE reads using MiXCR and keeps one entry per CDR3 protein. The repertoire consists of around 1,500,000 distinct CDR3 sequences, with over 25% occurring once and the leading ten covering less than 9.5%. The source material was blood. V is TRBV25-1 and J is TRBJ2-2, with TRBD2 matching over 14 bases. The sequence derives from a woman between 25 and 40 years old in good health. CDR3 DNA: TGTGCCAGCAGTGGGGACCGGGCGGGACTAGCGGGAGCGGCCGGGGAGCTGTTTTTT. Translating it yields CASSGDRAGLAGAAGELFF.